Described below is a single T cell receptor beta chain sequence and its context. Its antigen is not identified. This sample is drawn from a study of radiotherapy plus CTLA-4 blockade in lung cancer. Study-wide results and limits: The best prediction of response reportedly came from early blood T cell clone dynamics, with interferon-beta.

Clones were sequenced by immunoSEQ multiplex PCR, and TCRdb holds only the in-frame ones, with some missing. The top ten clones hold about 8% of a sample with 50,000 to 65,000 clones, around 79% of them seen once. The length of the CDR3 is 16 residues. Per germline, CDR1 SGHAT and CDR2 FQNNGV. J was trimmed by 2 bases and V by 3 bases; bases with no gene match: 3. Specimen: peripheral blood, collected from a patient treated with radiotherapy plus ipilimumab. The receptor was derived from a human donor with non-small cell lung cancer who had a complete response to radiotherapy plus ipilimumab. The chain employs TRBV11-2 and TRBJ2-3; 12 bases match TRBD2. The CDR3 DNA follows: TGTGCCAGCAGCTTGACTAGCGGGAGTCCCACAGATACGCAGTATTTT. Translating gives CASSLTSGSPTDTQYF.